This T cell receptor beta chain was found in a study of tumor-infiltrating lymphocytes in oesophageal squamous cell carcinoma. TCRdb recomputed calls from the PCR reads with MiXCR, one row per CDR3 protein. The sample includes some 11,000 distinct CDR3 sequences, under 70% of them seen just once. There are 17 residues in the CDR3. V was pared by 0 bases and J by 1 base, with 16 bases between. The germline V gene encodes CDR1 KGHSH and CDR2 LQKENI. The sequence derives from a female donor with esophageal squamous cell carcinoma. V and J are TRBV18 and TRBJ2-7; D is uncertain. Sequenced: esophageal tumor tissue. CDR3 residues: CASSPPRTGPQSYEQYF. The CDR3 region has the DNA TGTGCCAGCTCACCACCGCGGACCGGTCCTCAATCCTACGAGCAGTACTTC. Variable domain in full (rest from reference TRBV18 and TRBJ2-7): NAGVMQNPRHLVRRRGQEARLRCSPMKGHSHVYWYRQLPEEGLKFMVYLQKENIIDESGMPKERFSAEFPKEGPSILRIQQVVRGDSAAYFCASSPPRTGPQSYEQYFGPGTRLTVT.